Below, one T cell receptor beta chain is given with its context. The V gene's germline CDR1 is SNHLY and CDR2 FYNNEI. V was shortened by 8 bases and J by 13 bases, with 15 bases between the two germline ends. The CDR3 loop spans 11 amino acids. Every immunoSEQ plate was one replicate of a subset's evenly spread DNA. TCRdb's copy holds only in-frame clones and misses some; the assay was immunoSEQ multiplex PCR. The table includes some 1.5 million clones, about 96% detected once. The data stem from a study of shared clonotypes between healthy human individuals. The sample comprised naive CD4+ T cells sorted from blood. Specified subset: CD45RA+ positively selected. The V call is TRBV2, the J call TRBJ2-1; D not resolved. The source is a man younger than 40 in good health. CDR3 loop: CASWSREKQFF. The CDR3 DNA reads TGTGCCAGCTGGTCCCGCGAGAAACAGTTCTTC.